Given below is one T cell receptor (beta chain) in context. Clones were read by immunoSEQ multiplex PCR, and TCRdb kept only the in-frame ones, dropping some. The sample consists of more than 95,000 clones, around 80% of them appearing once. The time point denotes: blood 2 weeks post-SBRT. Treatment specified: 15 Gy SBRT to primary tumor, nephrectomy 4 weeks later. The data were obtained in a study of radiation and T cells in renal cell carcinoma. Germline V gene lookup returns CDR1 LNHDA and CDR2 SQIVND (reference sequence). The V end lost 4 bases, the J end lost 7 bases, and 13 bases lay between the germline ends. The CDR3 has 14 amino acids.

The chain recombines TRBV19 with TRBJ1-4; no reliable D call. This receptor was identified in a man between 45 and 60 years old with renal cell carcinoma. This specimen was blood, taken from a patient whose treatment included radiotherapy and nephrectomy. CDR3: CASSNLGTSEKLFF. DNA of the CDR3: TGTGCCAGTAGTAATCTCGGCACAAGTGAAAAACTGTTTTTT.